These 11 T cell receptor beta chains originate from one sample sequenced in a study of cytomegalovirus exposure and HLA in healthy donors. The PCR was carried out with 60 Vbeta primers and 13 Jbeta primers. TCRdb keeps only in-frame clones here, not all; method: immunoSEQ multiplex PCR. The specimen's table records fewer than 85,000 clones. The sample was PBMCs. These receptor sequences come from a woman aged 40 to 50 in good health and CMV-seropositive.

The V call is TRBV30, the J call TRBJ2-7; 10 bases agree with TRBD2. Germline V lookup: CDR1 GTSNPN, CDR2 SVGIG (reference sequence). V lost 4 bases to trimming and J lost 0 bases; unmatched junction nucleotides: 6. CDR3 length equals 15 residues. As DNA, the CDR3 is TGTGCCTGGACCGCGAGACTAGCGGGCTCCTACGAGCAGTACTTC. It yields the protein CAWTARLAGSYEQYF.

A word on this clone: Other nucleotide sequences in the sample specify the same CDR3. V usage is TRBV6-1 and J usage is TRBJ2-7; perhaps TRBD2 as D (6 bases). Trimming left V 0 bases short and J 9 bases short, with 18 bases between. The CDR3 contains 15 residues. Per germline, CDR1 MNHNS and CDR2 SASEGT. In nucleotides, the CDR3 is TGTGCCAGCAGTGAAGCGGAGGAGGGGCAGCAATGGCAGTACTTC. Translated: CASSEAEEGQQWQYF.

The chain is built from TRBV2 and TRBJ2-3, with TRBD2 matching 14 bases. CDR3 length equals 20 residues. The trim removed 5 bases at V and 2 bases at J, leaving 15 bases unmatched. Germline V gene sequence: CDR1 SNHLY, CDR2 FYNNEI. The CDR3 reads CASSSIPGLAGALLTDTQYF. DNA of the CDR3: TGTGCCAGCAGTTCAATTCCGGGACTAGCGGGGGCCCTACTCACAGATACGCAGTATTTT.

This chain joins TRBV19 and TRBJ2-5; weak D call: TRBD2 (7 bases). The length of the CDR3 is 14 residues. Trimming removed 3 bases from V and 5 bases from J, with 13 bases in between. Germline V CDR1 and CDR2: LNHDA, SQIVND (reference sequence). CDR3 residues: CASSISGRGETQYF. The DNA for the CDR3 is TGTGCCAGTAGTATTAGTGGGAGGGGGGAGACCCAGTACTTC.

The V gene is TRBV2, the J gene TRBJ1-3; 7 positions agree with TRBD1. This CDR3 spans 14 amino acids. With 9 bases clipped from V and 0 bases from J, the junction kept 5 bases outside the gene matches. CDR1 is SNHLY and CDR2 is FYNNEI in the germline V gene. The CDR3: CARRQGSSGNTIYF. CDR3 coding DNA: TGTGCCAGAAGACAGGGTTCCTCTGGAAACACCATATATTTT.

The V and J genes are TRBV11-2 and TRBJ2-5; 9 bases align to TRBD1. The closer fit of TRBJ2-7 to the DNA end suggests the J call may be wrong. Per germline, CDR1 SGHAT and CDR2 FQNNGV. CDR3 size: 16 residues. CDR3 amino acids: CASSLEMTGGVYEQYF. CDR3 DNA: TGTGCCAGCAGCTTAGAGATGACAGGGGGTGTCTACGAGCAGTACTTC.

V and J are TRBV6-5 and TRBJ1-3; perhaps TRBD1 as D (5 bases). Looked up from germline, CDR1 is MNHEY and CDR2 is SVGAGI. This CDR3 has 14 amino acids. The V end was cut by 6 bases, the J end by 6 bases, with 15 bases between. The CDR3 bases are TGTGCCAGCAGGATGGGCAGGGAGGCAAACACCATATATTTT. Translated, it gives CASRMGREANTIYF.

The rearrangement uses TRBV4-3 and TRBJ1-1; D ambiguous. V lost 4 bases and J 1 base, leaving 16 bases between the germline ends. Germline CDR1 LGHNA, CDR2 YSLEER. The length of the CDR3 is 16 residues. CDR3 region: CASSRLSGETNTEAFF. The CDR3 region has the DNA TGCGCCAGCAGCCGCCTGTCCGGGGAAACGAACACTGAAGCTTTCTTT.

The chain has TRBV28 and TRBJ2-7, with D tentatively TRBD2 (5 bases). Germline V gene lookup returns CDR1 MDHEN and CDR2 SYDVKM. V was trimmed by 5 bases and J by 2 bases, leaving 19 bases between them. This CDR3 spans 16 amino acids. The CDR3 DNA is TGTGCCAGCAGTCTCGGGCGGAGGAGGTTTCCCTACGAGCAGTACTTC. This sequence encodes CASSLGRRRFPYEQYF.

The rearrangement joins TRBV5-1 to TRBJ1-6; D call uncertain. The CDR3 consists of 13 residues. Germline V gene lookup returns CDR1 SGHRS and CDR2 YFSETQ. The germline V and J ends were trimmed by 4 bases and 7 bases, with 9 bases remaining between them. CDR3 sequence: CASSPLGNSPLHF. The CDR3, as DNA: TGCGCCAGCAGCCCTCTCGGGAATTCACCCCTCCACTTT.

On this clone itself: The junction and the germline gene differ at one end; a read error may be behind it. The genes are TRBV14 and TRBJ2-6, with 7 bases that match TRBD2. The CDR3 runs 18 residues. CDR1 SGHDN and CDR2 FVKESK come from the germline V gene. The CDR3 spells CASSKDRIVQREANVLTF. In DNA form, the CDR3 reads TGTGCCAGCAGCAAAGACAGAATCGTACAGCGGGAGGCCAACGTCCTGACTTTC.